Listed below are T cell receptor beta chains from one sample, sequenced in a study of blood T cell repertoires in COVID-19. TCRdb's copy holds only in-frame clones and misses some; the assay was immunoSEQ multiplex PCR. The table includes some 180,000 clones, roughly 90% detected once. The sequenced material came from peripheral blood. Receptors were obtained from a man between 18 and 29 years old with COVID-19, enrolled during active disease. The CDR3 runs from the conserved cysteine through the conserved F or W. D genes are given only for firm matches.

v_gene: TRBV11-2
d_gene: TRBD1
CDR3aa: CASSLGQLFTYRGDEQYF

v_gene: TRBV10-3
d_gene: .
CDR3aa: CAISESSNSEQYF

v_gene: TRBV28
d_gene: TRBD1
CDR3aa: CASRRGTGVSPLHF

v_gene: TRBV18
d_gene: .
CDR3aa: CASSPLTVQETQYF

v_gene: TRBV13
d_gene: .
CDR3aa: CASSSPSEGDNNEQFF

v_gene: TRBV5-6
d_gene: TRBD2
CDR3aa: CASSREETSGIPYEQYF

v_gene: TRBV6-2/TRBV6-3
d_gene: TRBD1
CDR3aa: CASSYLQGASQPQHF

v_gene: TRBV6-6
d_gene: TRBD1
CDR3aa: CASRQNRGLGEKLFF

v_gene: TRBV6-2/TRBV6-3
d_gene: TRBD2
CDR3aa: CASSNPTSGRVEQYF

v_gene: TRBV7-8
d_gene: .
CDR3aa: CASSWGRGSNQPQHF

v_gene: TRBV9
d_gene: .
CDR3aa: CASSVGGGYSYEQYF

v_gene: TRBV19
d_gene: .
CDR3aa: CASSKPAVPYEQYF

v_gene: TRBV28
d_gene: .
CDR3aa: CASSSGDAEAFF

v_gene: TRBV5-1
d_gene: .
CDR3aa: CASSGVGALNGYTF